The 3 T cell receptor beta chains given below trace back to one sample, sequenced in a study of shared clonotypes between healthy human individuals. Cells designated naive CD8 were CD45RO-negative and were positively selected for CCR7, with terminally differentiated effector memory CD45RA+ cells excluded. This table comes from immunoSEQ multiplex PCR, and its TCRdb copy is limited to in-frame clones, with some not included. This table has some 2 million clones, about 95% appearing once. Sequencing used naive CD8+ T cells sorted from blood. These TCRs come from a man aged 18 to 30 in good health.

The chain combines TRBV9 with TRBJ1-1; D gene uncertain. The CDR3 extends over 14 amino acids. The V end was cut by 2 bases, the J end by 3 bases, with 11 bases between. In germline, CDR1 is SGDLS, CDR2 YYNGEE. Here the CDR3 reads CASSVSVQYTEAFF. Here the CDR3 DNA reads TGTGCCAGCAGCGTTTCCGTTCAGTACACTGAAGCTTTCTTT.

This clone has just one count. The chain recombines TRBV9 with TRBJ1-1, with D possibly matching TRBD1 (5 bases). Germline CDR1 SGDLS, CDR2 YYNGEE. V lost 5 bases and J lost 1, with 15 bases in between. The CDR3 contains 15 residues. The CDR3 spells CASRSPGQGNTEAFF. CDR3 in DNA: TGTGCCAGCAGATCTCCCGGGCAGGGGAACACTGAAGCTTTCTTT.

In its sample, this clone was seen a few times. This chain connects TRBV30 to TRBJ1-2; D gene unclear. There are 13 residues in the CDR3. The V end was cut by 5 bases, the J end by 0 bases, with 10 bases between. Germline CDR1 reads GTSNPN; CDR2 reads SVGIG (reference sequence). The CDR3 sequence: CAWGPRANYGYTF. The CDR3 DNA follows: TGTGCCTGGGGCCCGCGGGCTAACTATGGCTACACCTTC.